This entry describes one T cell receptor (beta chain). Its antigen is as yet unknown. The entry originates in a study of blood T cells in healthy people across ages. Together with a sample-barcoded 5' primer, a J-beta primer mix was included in a second PCR lasting about 6 to 11 cycles. Using its own MiXCR run on the 5' RACE reads, TCRdb lists one record per CDR3 protein. Of about 930,000 distinct CDR3 sequences listed, about 27% were seen once; the top ten hold approximately 10%. Germline-derived CDR1 and CDR2 are MDHEN and SYDVKM. CDR3 length: 14 amino acids. The V and J ends lost 8 bases and 0 bases respectively, with 10 bases between them. Regarding the study as a whole: Researchers said unsorted PBMCs prevented a conclusive naive versus antigen-experienced comparison.

These data are also associated with another study on T cells of mothers and their children. That study reports: Related mother-child pairs showed slightly higher but non-significant overlap than unrelated pairs.

The clonotype comes from a woman aged 40 to 50 in good health. Sequenced sample: blood. The V gene is TRBV28, the J gene TRBJ2-2; D unresolved. DNA of the CDR3: TGTGCCAGCGTAAGCTTTTCGAACACCGGGGAGCTGTTTTTT. The encoded protein is CASVSFSNTGELFF. Based on the CDR3 plus reference TRBV28 and TRBJ2-2, the full variable domain is DVKVTQSSRYLVKRTGEKVFLECVQDMDHENMFWYRQDPGLGLRLIYFSYDVKMKEKGDIPEGYSVSREKKERFSLILESASTNQTSMYLCASVSFSNTGELFFGEGSRLTVL.